This TCR beta chain was found in a study of vaccination effects on CD4 cells after COVID-19. Study overall: Vaccination of participants consisted of two doses of either the BNT162b2 or mRNA-1273 vaccine.

This CDR3 region has 15 residues. The germline V gene encodes CDR1 SGHAT and CDR2 FQNNGV. Deletions cut 2 bases from V and 0 bases from J, with 9 bases between. Using immunoSEQ multiplex PCR, the repertoire was profiled, and TCRdb retains in-frame clones only, with some absent. The repertoire holds tens of thousands of clones, with over 70% as singletons. ViraFEST assay sequencing came after antigen-specific CD4+ T cells were expanded with viral peptide pools. Investigators separated out CD4+ T cells once around nine days of culture had passed. Previously uninfected by SARS-CoV-2, the vaccine recipients also showed negative nucleocapsid antibodies. Fresh IL-2-containing medium replaced half the medium on days 3 and 7. Study-wide results and caveats: Convalescent patients were few in the study, and early post-infection timepoints were absent. Late post-vaccination samples showed marked contraction of infection- and vaccine-induced clones.

This clone has just a few counts. The target antigen is unknown. The clonotype comes from a human donor who received a COVID-19 vaccine. V and J are TRBV11-2 and TRBJ2-3, with a weak D call TRBD2 (5 bases). The sample consisted of CD4+ T cells from PBMCs cultured with HCoV-OC43 spike peptides, taken before COVID-19 vaccination. Subset defined: HCoV-OC43 spike overlapping peptide pool stimulation. The CDR3 nucleotides read TGTGCCAGCAGCTTAAGTAGCGCAAGCACAGATACGCAGTATTTT. Its protein is CASSLSSASTDTQYF.